This T cell receptor beta chain is drawn from a study of identical twins' blood T cells. TCRdb analysed the 5' RACE reads with MiXCR anew, one entry per CDR3 protein. The data hold 300,000 to 450,000 distinct CDR3 sequences, with under 30% observed a single time. The V gene lost 0 bases and the J gene lost 3 bases, with 3 bases spanning the gap. There are 12 residues in the CDR3. Looked up from germline, CDR1 is SGHRS and CDR2 is YFSETQ. This clonotype has only a few counts. This sequence joins TRBV5-1 and TRBJ1-2; no firm D call. This TCR was recovered from a woman aged 18-50 years in good health. Sequencing was performed on PBMCs. CDR3 DNA sequence: TGCGCCAGCAGCTTGGAGGACTATGGCTACACCTTC. This translates into CASSLEDYGYTF.